Listed below are T cell receptor beta chains from one sample, sequenced in a study of OX40 agonist ivuxolimab in advanced cancers. Repertoires were generated with immunoSEQ multiplex PCR, while TCRdb's copy carries only in-frame clones and drops some. The table records under 100,000 clones, roughly 88% of them present only once. The sample was CD4+ or CD8+ T cells sorted from blood, taken in a trial of the OX40 agonist ivuxolimab. The receptor source for this set is an adult with an advanced solid tumor such as melanoma, head and neck, liver or kidney cancer. Both conserved end residues are part of each CDR3. D genes are given only for firm matches. Clone size appears in some rows only: once, few, many, or a class for an expanded clone.

d_gene,j_gene,v_gene,abundance,CDR3aa,CDR3nt
TRBD1,TRBJ2-3,TRBV5-1,NA,CASSQDRSTDTQYF,TGCGCCAGCAGCCAGGACAGGTCCACAGATACGCAGTATTTT
NA,TRBJ1-1,TRBV30,NA,CAWRWGGATEAFF,TGTGCCTGGAGGTGGGGCGGGGCCACTGAAGCTTTCTTT
NA,TRBJ2-5,TRBV7-9,NA,CASSPAGVQETQYF,TGTGCCAGCAGCCCCGCAGGGGTTCAAGAGACCCAGTACTTC
NA,TRBJ2-2,TRBV15,NA,CATSRRGDTGELFF,TGTGCCACCAGCAGGAGGGGCGACACCGGGGAGCTGTTTTTT
NA,TRBJ2-5,TRBV5-5,NA,CASSSLGGGAGETQYF,TGTGCCAGCAGCTCTCTCGGTGGGGGGGCCGGAGAGACCCAGTACTTC
NA,TRBJ2-5,TRBV29-1,NA,CSVGFSVRTQYF,TGCAGCGTTGGTTTTTCAGTGAGGACCCAGTACTTC
NA,TRBJ1-4,TRBV7-6,NA,CASRRVPTDEKLFF,TGTGCCAGCAGGCGGGTTCCGACGGATGAAAAACTGTTTTTT
NA,TRBJ1-1,TRBV30,NA,CAWSLLGGQNTEAFF,TGTGCCTGGAGTCTTCTAGGCGGGCAGAACACTGAAGCTTTCTTT
NA,TRBJ2-3,TRBV11-2,NA,CASSLWKGTDTQYF,TGTGCCAGCAGCTTATGGAAGGGTACAGATACGCAGTATTTT
TRBD1,TRBJ1-6,TRBV6-5,NA,CASSARGVDSPLHF,TGTGCCAGCAGTGCCAGGGGGGTCGATTCACCCCTCCACTTT
NA,TRBJ2-2,TRBV7-2,NA,CASSFRGGETGELFF,TGTGCCAGCAGCTTCCGTGGGGGAGAGACCGGGGAGCTGTTTTTT
NA,TRBJ2-3,TRBV14,NA,CASSLVDTQYF,TGTGCCAGCAGCCTCGTGGATACGCAGTATTTT
TRBD1,TRBJ1-1,TRBV4-1,NA,CASSLWDRANTEAFF,TGCGCCAGCAGCCTGTGGGACAGGGCGAACACTGAAGCTTTCTTT
TRBD1,TRBJ2-7,TRBV12-5,once,CASGGQGTYEQYF,TGTGCTAGTGGTGGACAGGGGACCTACGAGCAGTACTTC
TRBD2,TRBJ2-1,TRBV19,NA,CASSPRGGAGGLDEQFF,TGTGCCAGTAGTCCCCGGGGTGGAGCGGGAGGGCTAGATGAGCAGTTCTTC
NA,TRBJ2-5,TRBV7-2,NA,CASSLAGSGETQYF,TGTGCCAGCAGCTTAGCGGGGTCGGGGGAGACCCAGTACTTC
NA,TRBJ1-2,TRBV27,NA,CASSPLSDNYGYTF,TGTGCCAGCAGTCCGTTGTCCGACAACTATGGCTACACCTTC
TRBD1,TRBJ2-6,TRBV18,NA,CASSPKQGQSISGANVLTF,TGTGCCAGCTCACCCAAACAGGGGCAGAGTATCTCTGGGGCCAACGTCCTGACTTTC
NA,TRBJ1-3,TRBV5-1,NA,CASSLGGLKTGNTIYF,TGCGCCAGCAGCTTGGGGGGTCTCAAGACCGGAAACACCATATATTTT
TRBD1,TRBJ1-2,TRBV27,NA,CASSPGGAKLYGYTF,TGTGCCAGCAGTCCAGGGGGGGCAAAGCTTTATGGCTACACCTTC
NA,TRBJ2-5,TRBV7-2,NA,CASSIWTKQETQYF,TGTGCCAGCAGCATATGGACCAAGCAAGAGACCCAGTACTTC
NA,TRBJ1-2,TRBV6-6,NA,CASTRSSGASGGYTF,TGTGCCAGCACCCGGAGTTCGGGGGCCTCGGGTGGCTACACCTTC
NA,TRBJ1-3,TRBV7-8,NA,CASSLDRPYSGNTIYF,TGTGCCAGCAGCTTAGACAGGCCCTACTCTGGAAACACCATATATTTT
NA,TRBJ2-7,TRBV7-7,NA,CASSLTHDSYEQYF,TGTGCCAGCAGCTTAACTCACGATTCCTACGAGCAGTACTTC
NA,TRBJ1-2,TRBV6-6,NA,CASSYSMRQGGYGYTF,TGTGCCAGCAGTTACTCGATGCGGCAGGGTGGGTATGGCTACACCTTC
NA,TRBJ2-3,TRBV7-2,NA,CASSSGRSTDTQYF,TGTGCCAGCAGCTCGGGACGGAGCACAGATACGCAGTATTTT
TRBD1,TRBJ1-5,TRBV19,NA,CASSPLGRGLDQPQHF,TGTGCCAGTAGTCCCTTGGGGAGGGGGCTAGACCAGCCCCAGCATTTT
NA,TRBJ2-1,TRBV4-2,few,CASSRDHSYNEQFF,TGTGCCAGCAGCCGGGATCACTCCTACAATGAGCAGTTCTTC
NA,TRBJ2-3,TRBV19,once,CASSIQRGSDTQYF,TGTGCCAGTAGTATACAGAGGGGGTCAGATACGCAGTATTTT
NA,TRBJ1-6,TRBV10-2,NA,CASSEVQGNGSPLHF,TGCGCCAGCAGTGAGGTTCAGGGGAATGGTTCACCCCTCCACTTT
NA,TRBJ1-1,TRBV11-2,NA,CASSPQGRNTEAFF,TGTGCCAGCAGCCCTCAGGGGCGGAACACTGAAGCTTTCTTT
NA,TRBJ2-5,TRBV18,NA,CASSPQGETQYF,TGTGCCAGCTCACCGCAGGGGGAGACCCAGTACTTC
NA,TRBJ1-5,TRBV19,NA,CASSMGHGGNQPQHF,TGTGCCAGTAGTATGGGACATGGTGGCAATCAGCCCCAGCATTTT
NA,TRBJ2-2,TRBV7-9,NA,CASSSLRAGELFF,TGTGCCAGCAGCTCCCTGAGGGCCGGGGAGCTGTTTTTT
NA,TRBJ2-3,TRBV19,NA,CASSPSGPSTDTQYF,TGTGCCAGTAGTCCGAGCGGACCAAGCACAGATACGCAGTATTTT
NA,TRBJ1-1,TRBV27,NA,CASSFDITLPGREAFF,TGTGCCAGCAGTTTCGACATAACACTCCCAGGAAGGGAAGCTTTCTTT
NA,TRBJ2-3,TRBV6-5,NA,CASSLGQGRTDTQYF,TGTGCCAGCAGCTTGGGGCAGGGACGGACAGATACGCAGTATTTT
TRBD2,TRBJ2-3,TRBV2,NA,CATSGTPAPDTQYF,TGTGCCACGAGCGGGACCCCTGCCCCAGATACGCAGTATTTT
NA,TRBJ1-4,TRBV7-2,NA,CASSLGGSREKLFF,TGTGCCAGCAGCTTAGGGGGCTCGCGGGAAAAACTGTTTTTT
TRBD1,TRBJ1-1,TRBV27,NA,CASSSAYPPRGRDTEAFF,TGTGCCAGCAGTTCCGCGTACCCCCCCAGGGGGAGAGACACTGAAGCTTTCTTT
NA,TRBJ2-3,TRBV9,NA,CASNQGTGKDTQYF,TGTGCCAGCAACCAGGGTACAGGGAAAGATACGCAGTATTTT
TRBD2,TRBJ2-1,TRBV10-3,NA,CAALREPNEQFF,TGTGCCGCCCTGCGGGAGCCCAATGAGCAGTTCTTC
TRBD2,TRBJ2-3,TRBV27,once,CASREASGGVDTQYF,TGTGCCAGCAGAGAGGCTAGCGGGGGGGTGGATACGCAGTATTTT
NA,TRBJ1-5,TRBV2,NA,CASSEGRNNQPQHF,TGTGCCAGCAGTGAGGGCAGGAACAATCAGCCCCAGCATTTT
NA,TRBJ1-1,TRBV25-1,NA,CASSSGGRTTEAFF,TGTGCCAGCAGTAGCGGGGGAAGGACCACTGAAGCTTTCTTT
NA,TRBJ2-5,TRBV5-1,NA,CASRSTGQETQYF,TGCGCCAGCAGGTCGACAGGACAAGAGACCCAGTACTTC
TRBD2,TRBJ2-4,TRBV6-1,NA,CASSERTSGSKNIQYF,TGTGCCAGCAGTGAAAGGACTAGCGGATCCAAAAACATTCAGTACTTC